This T cell receptor beta chain derives from a study of blood T cell repertoires in COVID-19. Background on the study: The analysed material was cDNA or gDNA that came from T cells, B-cell-depleted T cells, or PBMCs.

Libraries were prepared by immunoSEQ multiplex PCR; TCRdb keeps only in-frame clonotypes and omits some of them. The data contain fewer than 350,000 clones, about 90% of them singletons. Per germline, CDR1 SGHTA and CDR2 FQGNSA. CDR3 length: 14 residues. V lost 1 base, J lost 5 bases, and 11 bases lay in between. Sequencing was done on a sample of peripheral blood. The chain combines TRBV7-2 with TRBJ1-1; no firm D call. The source of this sequence is a woman in her thirties who had recovered from COVID-19. The CDR3 nucleotides read TGTGCCAGCAGCTTAGACGGTAGGAGTACTGAAGCTTTCTTT. This encodes CASSLDGRSTEAFF.